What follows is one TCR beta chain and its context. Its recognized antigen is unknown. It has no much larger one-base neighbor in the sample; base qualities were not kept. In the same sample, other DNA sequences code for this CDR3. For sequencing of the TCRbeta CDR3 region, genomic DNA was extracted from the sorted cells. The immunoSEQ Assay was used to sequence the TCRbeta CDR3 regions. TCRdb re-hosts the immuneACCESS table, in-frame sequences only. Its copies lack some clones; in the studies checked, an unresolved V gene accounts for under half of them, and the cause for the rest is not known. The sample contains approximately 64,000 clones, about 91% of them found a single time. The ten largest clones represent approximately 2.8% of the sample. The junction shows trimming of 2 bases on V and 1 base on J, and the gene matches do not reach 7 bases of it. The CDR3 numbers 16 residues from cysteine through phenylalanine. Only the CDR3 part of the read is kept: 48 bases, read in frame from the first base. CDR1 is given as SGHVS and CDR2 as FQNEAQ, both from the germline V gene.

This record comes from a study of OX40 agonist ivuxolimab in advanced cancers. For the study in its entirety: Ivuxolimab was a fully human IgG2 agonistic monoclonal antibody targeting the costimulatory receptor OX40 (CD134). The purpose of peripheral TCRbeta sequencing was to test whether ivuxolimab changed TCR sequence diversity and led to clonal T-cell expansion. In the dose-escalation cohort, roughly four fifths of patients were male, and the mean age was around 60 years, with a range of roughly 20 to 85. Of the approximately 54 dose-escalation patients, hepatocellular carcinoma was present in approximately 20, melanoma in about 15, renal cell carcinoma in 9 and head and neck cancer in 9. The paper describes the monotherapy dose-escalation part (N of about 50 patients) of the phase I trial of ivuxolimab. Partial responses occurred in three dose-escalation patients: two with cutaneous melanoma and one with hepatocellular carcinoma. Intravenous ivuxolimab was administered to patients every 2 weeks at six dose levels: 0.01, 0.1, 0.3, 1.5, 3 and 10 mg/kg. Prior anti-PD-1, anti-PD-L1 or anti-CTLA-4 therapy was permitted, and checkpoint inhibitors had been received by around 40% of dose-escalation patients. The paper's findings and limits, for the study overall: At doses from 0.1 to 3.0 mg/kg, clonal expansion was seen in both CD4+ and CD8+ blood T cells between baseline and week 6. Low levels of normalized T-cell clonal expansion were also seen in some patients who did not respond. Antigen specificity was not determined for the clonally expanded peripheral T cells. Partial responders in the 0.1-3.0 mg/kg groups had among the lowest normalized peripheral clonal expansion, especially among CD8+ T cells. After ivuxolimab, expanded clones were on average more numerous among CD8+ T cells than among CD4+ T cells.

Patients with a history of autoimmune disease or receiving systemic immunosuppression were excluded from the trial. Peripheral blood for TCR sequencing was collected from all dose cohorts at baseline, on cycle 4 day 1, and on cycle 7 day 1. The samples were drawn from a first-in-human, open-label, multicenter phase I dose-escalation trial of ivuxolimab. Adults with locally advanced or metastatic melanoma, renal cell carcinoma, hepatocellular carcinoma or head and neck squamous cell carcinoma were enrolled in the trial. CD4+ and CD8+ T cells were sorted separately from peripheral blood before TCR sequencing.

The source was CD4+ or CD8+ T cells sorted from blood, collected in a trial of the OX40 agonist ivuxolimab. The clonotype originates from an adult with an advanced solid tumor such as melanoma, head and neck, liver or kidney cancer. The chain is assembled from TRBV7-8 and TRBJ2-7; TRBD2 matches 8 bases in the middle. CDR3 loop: CASSLLLAGTSYEQYF. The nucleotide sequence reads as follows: TGTGCCAGCAGCTTACTCTTAGCGGGAACTTCCTACGAGCAGTACTTC.